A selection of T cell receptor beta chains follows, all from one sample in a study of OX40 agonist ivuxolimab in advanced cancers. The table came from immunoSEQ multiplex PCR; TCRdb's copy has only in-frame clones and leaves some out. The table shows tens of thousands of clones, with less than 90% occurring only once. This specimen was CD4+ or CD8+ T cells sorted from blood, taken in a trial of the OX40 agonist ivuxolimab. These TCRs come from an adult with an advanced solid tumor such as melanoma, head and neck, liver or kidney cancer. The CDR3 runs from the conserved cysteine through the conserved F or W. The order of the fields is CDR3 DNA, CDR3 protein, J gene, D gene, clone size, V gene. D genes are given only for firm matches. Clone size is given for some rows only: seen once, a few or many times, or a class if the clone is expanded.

TGTGCCAGCTCCGGGACGTGGGGTTTGGAGCCCCAGCATTTT	CASSGTWGLEPQHF	TRBJ1-5	.	.	TRBV18
TGTGCCAGCAGCTCGCAATGGGTTGGCGGGGAGCTGTTTTTT	CASSSQWVGGELFF	TRBJ2-2	.	.	TRBV7-3
TGTGCCAGTAGTAACCAGGGGGCGCGGAATGAGCAGTTCTTC	CASSNQGARNEQFF	TRBJ2-1	TRBD1	few	TRBV19
TGTGCCTGGAGTGTACGGGCAGCTTATCAGCCCCAGCATTTT	CAWSVRAAYQPQHF	TRBJ1-5	.	.	TRBV30
TGTGCCAGCAGTGAATTCTCCTACAATGAGCAGTTCTTC	CASSEFSYNEQFF	TRBJ2-1	.	.	TRBV2
TGCGCCAGCAGCTTGGTACTAGCGGGAGCTGGGGCCAACGTCCTGACTTTC	CASSLVLAGAGANVLTF	TRBJ2-6	TRBD2	.	TRBV5-1
TGTGCCTGGACAGGGTGGAACAATGAGCAGTTCTTC	CAWTGWNNEQFF	TRBJ2-1	.	.	TRBV30
TGTGCCATCAACGAACTAGCGGGAGGAACAGATACGCAGTATTTT	CAINELAGGTDTQYF	TRBJ2-3	TRBD2	.	TRBV10-3
TGTGCCACCAGCAGAGATAGCGGGAGGGCGTTGGAGCAGTACTTC	CATSRDSGRALEQYF	TRBJ2-7	TRBD2	.	TRBV15
TGCAGCGTAGCCGGGACTACGACGGAGACCCAGTACTTC	CSVAGTTTETQYF	TRBJ2-5	TRBD2	.	TRBV29-1
TGCGCCAGCAGCGTGGACAGTAACACTGAAGCTTTCTTT	CASSVDSNTEAFF	TRBJ1-1	.	.	TRBV5-1
TGTGCCAGCAGTTACTCGGGGCAGACCCAGTACTTC	CASSYSGQTQYF	TRBJ2-5	.	.	TRBV6-5
TGCAGCGTTGGGCAGGGGGCTAGCGAGCAGTTCTTC	CSVGQGASEQFF	TRBJ2-1	TRBD1	.	TRBV29-1
TGCGCCAGCAGCGCCCGGGACAGGGGCTCTGGGGCCAACGTCCTGACTTTC	CASSARDRGSGANVLTF	TRBJ2-6	TRBD1	.	TRBV4-1